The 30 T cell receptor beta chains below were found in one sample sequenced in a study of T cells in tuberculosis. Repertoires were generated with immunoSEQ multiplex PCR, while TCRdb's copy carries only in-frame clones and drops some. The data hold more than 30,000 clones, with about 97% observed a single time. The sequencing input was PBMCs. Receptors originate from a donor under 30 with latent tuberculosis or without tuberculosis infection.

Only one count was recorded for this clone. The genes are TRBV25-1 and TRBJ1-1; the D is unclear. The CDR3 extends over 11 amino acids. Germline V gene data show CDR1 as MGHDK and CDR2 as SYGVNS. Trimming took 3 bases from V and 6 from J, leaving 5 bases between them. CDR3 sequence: CASSDKSEAFF. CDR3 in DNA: TGTGCCAGCAGTGATAAATCTGAAGCTTTCTTT.

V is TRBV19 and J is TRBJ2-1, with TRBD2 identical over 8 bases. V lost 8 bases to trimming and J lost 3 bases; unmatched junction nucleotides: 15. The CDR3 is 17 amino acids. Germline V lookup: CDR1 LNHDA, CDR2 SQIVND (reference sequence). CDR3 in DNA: TGTGCCAGTTCCCTTACCCCAACTAGCGGAAGCTACAATGAGCAGTTCTTC. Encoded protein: CASSLTPTSGSYNEQFF.

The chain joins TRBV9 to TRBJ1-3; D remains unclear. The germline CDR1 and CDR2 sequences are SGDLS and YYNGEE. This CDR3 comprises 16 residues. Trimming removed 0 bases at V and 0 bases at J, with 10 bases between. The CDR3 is CASSVDAALSGNTIYF. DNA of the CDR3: TGTGCCAGCAGCGTAGATGCTGCACTCTCTGGAAACACCATATATTTT.

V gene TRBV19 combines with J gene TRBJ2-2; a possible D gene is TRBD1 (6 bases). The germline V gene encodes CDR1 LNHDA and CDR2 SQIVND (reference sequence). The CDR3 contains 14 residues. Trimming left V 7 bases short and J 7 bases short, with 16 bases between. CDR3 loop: CASTPGQWGGELFF. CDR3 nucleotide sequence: TGTGCCAGTACCCCCGGACAGTGGGGCGGGGAGCTGTTTTTT. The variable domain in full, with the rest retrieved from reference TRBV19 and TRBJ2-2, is DGGITQSPKYLFRKEGQNVTLSCEQNLNHDAMYWYRQDPGQGLRLIYYSQIVNDFQKGDIAEGYSVSREKKESFPLTVTSAQKNPTAFYLCASTPGQWGGELFFGEGSRLTVL.

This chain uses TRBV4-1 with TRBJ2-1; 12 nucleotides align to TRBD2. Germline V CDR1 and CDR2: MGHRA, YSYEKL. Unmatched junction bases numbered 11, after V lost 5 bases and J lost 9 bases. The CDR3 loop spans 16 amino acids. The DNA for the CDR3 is TGCGCCAGCAGCGTGACTAGCGGGGGAGACGTAGTTGAGCAGTTCTTC. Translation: CASSVTSGGDVVEQFF.

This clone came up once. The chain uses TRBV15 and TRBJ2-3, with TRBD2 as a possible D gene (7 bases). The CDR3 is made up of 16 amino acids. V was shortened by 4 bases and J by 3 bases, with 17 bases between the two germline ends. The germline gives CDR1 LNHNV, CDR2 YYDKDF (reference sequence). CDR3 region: CATSKVWGGKTDTQYF. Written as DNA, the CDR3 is TGTGCCACCAGCAAGGTGTGGGGGGGCAAGACAGATACGCAGTATTTT.

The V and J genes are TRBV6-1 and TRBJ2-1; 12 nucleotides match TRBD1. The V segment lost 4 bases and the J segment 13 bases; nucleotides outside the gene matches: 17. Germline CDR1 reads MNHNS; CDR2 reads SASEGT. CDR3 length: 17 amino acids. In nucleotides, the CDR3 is TGTGCCAGCAGTGCCCCTGGGACAGGGGGCCTCTTATCCTTCCAGTTCTTC. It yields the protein CASSAPGTGGLLSFQFF.

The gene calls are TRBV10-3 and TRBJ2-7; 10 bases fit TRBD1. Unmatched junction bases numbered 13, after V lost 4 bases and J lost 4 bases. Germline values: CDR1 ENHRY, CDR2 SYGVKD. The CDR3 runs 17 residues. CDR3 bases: TGTGCCATCAGTGGACAGGGGGCGCCCGGTTCGATGTACGAGCAGTACTTC. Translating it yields CAISGQGAPGSMYEQYF.

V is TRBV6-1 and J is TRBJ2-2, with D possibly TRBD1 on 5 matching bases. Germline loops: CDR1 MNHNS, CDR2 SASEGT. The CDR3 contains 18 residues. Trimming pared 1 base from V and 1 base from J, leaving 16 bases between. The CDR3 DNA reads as TGTGCCAGCAGTGAAGTTGGGAAGGGGCGATGGAACACCGGGGAGCTGTTTTTT. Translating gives CASSEVGKGRWNTGELFF.

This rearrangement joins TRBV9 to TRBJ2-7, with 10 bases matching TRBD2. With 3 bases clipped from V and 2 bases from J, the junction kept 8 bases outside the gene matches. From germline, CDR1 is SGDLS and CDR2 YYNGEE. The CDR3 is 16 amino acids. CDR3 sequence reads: CASSASYSGRAYEQYF. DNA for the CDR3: TGTGCCAGCAGCGCTTCGTACAGCGGGAGGGCCTACGAGCAGTACTTC.

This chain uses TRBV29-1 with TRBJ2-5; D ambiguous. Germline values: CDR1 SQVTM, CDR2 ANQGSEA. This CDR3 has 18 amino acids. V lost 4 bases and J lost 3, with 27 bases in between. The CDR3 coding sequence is TGCAGCGTTGCAAAGACCCGGCGAGGCCCCAACAACAAAGAGACCCAGTACTTC. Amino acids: CSVAKTRRGPNNKETQYF.

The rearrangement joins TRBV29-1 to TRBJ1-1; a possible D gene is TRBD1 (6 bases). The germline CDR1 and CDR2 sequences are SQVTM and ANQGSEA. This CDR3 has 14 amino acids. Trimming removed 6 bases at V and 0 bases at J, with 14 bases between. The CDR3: CSVAWGQLNTEAFF. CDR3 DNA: TGCAGCGTCGCTTGGGGGCAGTTGAACACTGAAGCTTTCTTT.

The CDR3 loop reads CAISVRVEGYTEAFF. The CDR3 DNA sequence: TGTGCCATCAGTGTCCGGGTGGAGGGGTACACTGAAGCTTTCTTT. The chain combines TRBV10-3 with TRBJ1-1; possible D gene TRBD1, 5 bases. The CDR3 is 15 amino acids. Germline CDR1 and CDR2: ENHRY and SYGVKD. Trimming stripped 4 bases from V and 3 bases from J, with 15 bases between.

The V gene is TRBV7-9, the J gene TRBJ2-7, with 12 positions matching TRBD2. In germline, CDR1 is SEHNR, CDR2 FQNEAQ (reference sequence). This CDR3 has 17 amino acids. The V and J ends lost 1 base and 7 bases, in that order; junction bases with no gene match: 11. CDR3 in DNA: TGTGCCAGCAGCTTAGTGACTAGCGGGAGAAGGTTGGGGGAGCAGTACTTC. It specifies CASSLVTSGRRLGEQYF.

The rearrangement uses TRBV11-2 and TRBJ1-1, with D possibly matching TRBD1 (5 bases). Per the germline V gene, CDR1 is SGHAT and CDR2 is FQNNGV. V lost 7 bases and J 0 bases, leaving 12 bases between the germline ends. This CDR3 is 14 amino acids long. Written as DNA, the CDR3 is TGTGCCAGCACCATACAGGCTATGAACACTGAAGCTTTCTTT. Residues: CASTIQAMNTEAFF.

CDR3 residues: CASSLDQGVAGELFF. CDR3 sequence (DNA): TGTGCCAGCAGCTTGGATCAGGGGGTTGCCGGGGAGCTGTTTTTT. V gene TRBV5-6 combines with J gene TRBJ2-2; 7 nucleotides agree with TRBD1. Germline loops: CDR1 SGHDT, CDR2 YYEEEE. The CDR3 runs to 15 residues. The junction had 5 bases not matched to a gene; V was cut back by 0 bases and J by 6 bases.

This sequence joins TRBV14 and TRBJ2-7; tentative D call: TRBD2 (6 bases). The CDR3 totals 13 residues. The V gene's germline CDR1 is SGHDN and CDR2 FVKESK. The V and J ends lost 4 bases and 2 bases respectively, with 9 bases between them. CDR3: CASSPWEAYEQYF. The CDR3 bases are TGTGCCAGCAGCCCATGGGAGGCCTACGAGCAGTACTTC.

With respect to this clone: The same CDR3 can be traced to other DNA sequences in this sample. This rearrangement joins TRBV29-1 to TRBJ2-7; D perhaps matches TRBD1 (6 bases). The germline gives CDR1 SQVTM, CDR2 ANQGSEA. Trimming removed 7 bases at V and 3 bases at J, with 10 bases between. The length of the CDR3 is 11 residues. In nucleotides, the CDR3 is TGCAGCGCCCTACAGGGCTACGAGCAGTACTTC. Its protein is CSALQGYEQYF.

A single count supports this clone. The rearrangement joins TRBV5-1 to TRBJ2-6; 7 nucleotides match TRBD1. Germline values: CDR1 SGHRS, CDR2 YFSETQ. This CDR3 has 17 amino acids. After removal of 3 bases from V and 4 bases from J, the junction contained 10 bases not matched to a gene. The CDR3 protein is CASSYFQQGSGANVLTF. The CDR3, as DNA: TGCGCCAGCAGCTATTTTCAACAGGGGTCAGGGGCCAACGTCCTGACTTTC.

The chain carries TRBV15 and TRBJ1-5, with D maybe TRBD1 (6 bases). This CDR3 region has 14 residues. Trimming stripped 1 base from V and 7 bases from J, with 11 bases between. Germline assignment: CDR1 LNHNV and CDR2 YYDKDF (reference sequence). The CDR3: CATSRGQVDQPQHF. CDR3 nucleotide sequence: TGTGCCACCAGCAGAGGACAGGTGGACCAGCCCCAGCATTTT.

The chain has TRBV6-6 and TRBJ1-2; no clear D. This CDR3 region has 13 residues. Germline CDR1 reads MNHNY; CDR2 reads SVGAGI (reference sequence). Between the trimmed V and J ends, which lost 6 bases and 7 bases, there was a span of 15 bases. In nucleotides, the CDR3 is TGTGCCAGCAGCCTCCAAGAGGAACGTGGCTACACCTTC. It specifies CASSLQEERGYTF.

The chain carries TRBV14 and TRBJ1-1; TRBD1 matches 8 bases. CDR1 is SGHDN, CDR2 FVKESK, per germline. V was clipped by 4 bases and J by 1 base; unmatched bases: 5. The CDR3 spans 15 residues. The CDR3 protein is CASSLYGTGNTEAFF. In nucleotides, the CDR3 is TGTGCCAGCAGCCTTTACGGGACAGGGAACACTGAAGCTTTCTTT.

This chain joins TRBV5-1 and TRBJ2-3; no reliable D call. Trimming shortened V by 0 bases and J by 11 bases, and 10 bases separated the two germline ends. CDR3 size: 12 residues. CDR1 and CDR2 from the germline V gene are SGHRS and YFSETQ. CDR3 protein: CASSLVLGGQYF. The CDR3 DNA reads TGCGCCAGCAGCTTGGTTCTAGGTGGGCAGTATTTT.

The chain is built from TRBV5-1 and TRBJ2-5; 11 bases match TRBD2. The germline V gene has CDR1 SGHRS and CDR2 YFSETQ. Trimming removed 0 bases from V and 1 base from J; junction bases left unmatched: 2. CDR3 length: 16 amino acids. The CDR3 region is CASSLAGTSGQETQYF. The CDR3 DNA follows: TGCGCCAGCAGCTTGGCCGGGACTAGCGGCCAAGAGACCCAGTACTTC.

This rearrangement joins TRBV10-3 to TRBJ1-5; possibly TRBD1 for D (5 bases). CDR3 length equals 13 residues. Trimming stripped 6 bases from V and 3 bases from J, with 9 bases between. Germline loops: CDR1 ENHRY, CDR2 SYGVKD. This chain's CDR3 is CAISPGYNQPQHF. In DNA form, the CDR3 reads TGTGCCATCAGCCCAGGGTACAATCAGCCCCAGCATTTT.

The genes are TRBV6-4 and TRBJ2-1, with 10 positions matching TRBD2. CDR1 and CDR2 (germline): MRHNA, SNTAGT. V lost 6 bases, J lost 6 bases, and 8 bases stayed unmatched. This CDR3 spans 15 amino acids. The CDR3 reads CASSPAGGETNEQFF. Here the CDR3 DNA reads TGTGCCAGCAGCCCAGCGGGGGGGGAAACCAATGAGCAGTTCTTC.

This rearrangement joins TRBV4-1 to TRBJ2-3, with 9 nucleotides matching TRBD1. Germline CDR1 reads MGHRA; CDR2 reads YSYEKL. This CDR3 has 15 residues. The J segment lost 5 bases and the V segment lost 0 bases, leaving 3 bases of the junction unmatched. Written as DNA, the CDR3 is TGCGCCAGCAGCCAAGAGGACAGGGGTAAAGATACGCAGTATTTT. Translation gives CASSQEDRGKDTQYF.

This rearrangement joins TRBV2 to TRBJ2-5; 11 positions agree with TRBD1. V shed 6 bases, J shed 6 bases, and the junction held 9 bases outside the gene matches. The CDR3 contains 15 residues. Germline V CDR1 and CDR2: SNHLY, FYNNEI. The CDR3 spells CASRYRDRGIKTQYF. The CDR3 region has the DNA TGTGCCAGCAGGTATCGGGACAGGGGGATCAAGACCCAGTACTTC.

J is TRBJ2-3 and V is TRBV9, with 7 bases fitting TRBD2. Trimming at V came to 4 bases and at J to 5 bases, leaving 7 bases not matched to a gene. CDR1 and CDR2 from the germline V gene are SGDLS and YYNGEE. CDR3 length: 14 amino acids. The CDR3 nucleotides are TGTGCCAGCAGCATACGGGGGGAGGAAGATACGCAGTATTTT. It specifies CASSIRGEEDTQYF.

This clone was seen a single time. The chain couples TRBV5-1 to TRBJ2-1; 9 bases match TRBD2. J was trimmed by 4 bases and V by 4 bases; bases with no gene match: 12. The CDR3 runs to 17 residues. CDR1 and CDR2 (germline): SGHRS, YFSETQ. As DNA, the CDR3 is TGCGCCAGCAGCACACATAAATCGGGACTAGCTTACAATGAGCAGTTCTTC. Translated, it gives CASSTHKSGLAYNEQFF. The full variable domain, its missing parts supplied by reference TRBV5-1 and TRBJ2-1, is KAGVTQTPRYLIKTRGQQVTLSCSPISGHRSVSWYQQTPGQGLQFLFEYFSETQRNKGNFPGRFSGRQFSNSRSEMNVSTLELGDSALYLCASSTHKSGLAYNEQFFGPGTRLTVL.